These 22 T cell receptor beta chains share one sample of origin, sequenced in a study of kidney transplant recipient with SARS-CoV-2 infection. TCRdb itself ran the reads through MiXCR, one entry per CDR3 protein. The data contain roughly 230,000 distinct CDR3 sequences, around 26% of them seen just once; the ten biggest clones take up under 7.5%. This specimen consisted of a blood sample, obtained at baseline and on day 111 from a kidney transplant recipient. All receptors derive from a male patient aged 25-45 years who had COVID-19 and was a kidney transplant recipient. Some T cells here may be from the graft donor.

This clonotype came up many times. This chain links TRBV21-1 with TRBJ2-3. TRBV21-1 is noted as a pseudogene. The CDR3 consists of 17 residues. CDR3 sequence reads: CASRGLIATVMQDTQYF. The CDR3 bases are TGTGCCAGCAGAGGCTTAATAGCTACAGTCATGCAAGATACGCAGTATTTT.

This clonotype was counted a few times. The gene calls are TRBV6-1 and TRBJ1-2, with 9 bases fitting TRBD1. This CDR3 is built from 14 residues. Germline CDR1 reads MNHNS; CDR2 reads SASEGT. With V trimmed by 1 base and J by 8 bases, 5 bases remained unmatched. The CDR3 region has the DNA TGTGCCAGCAGTGAAGGGGACAGGGTTTCCGGCTACACCTTC. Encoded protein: CASSEGDRVSGYTF.

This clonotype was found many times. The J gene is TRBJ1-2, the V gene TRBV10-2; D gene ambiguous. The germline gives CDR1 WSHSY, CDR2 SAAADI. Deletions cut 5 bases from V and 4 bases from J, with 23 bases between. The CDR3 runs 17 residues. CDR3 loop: CASSLSNTSRKTYGYTF. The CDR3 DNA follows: TGCGCCAGCAGTCTATCCAACACTTCTAGAAAGACCTATGGCTACACCTTC.

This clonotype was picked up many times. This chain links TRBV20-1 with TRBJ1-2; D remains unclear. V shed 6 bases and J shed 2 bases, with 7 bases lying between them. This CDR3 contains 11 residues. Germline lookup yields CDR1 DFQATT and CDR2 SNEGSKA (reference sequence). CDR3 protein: CSARSNYGYTF. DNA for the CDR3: TGCAGTGCGAGAAGCAACTATGGCTACACCTTC.

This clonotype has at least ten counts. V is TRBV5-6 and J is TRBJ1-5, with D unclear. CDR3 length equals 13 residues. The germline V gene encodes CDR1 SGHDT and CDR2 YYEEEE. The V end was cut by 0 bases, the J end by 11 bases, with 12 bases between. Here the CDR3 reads CASSLERSGAQHF. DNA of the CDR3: TGTGCCAGCAGCTTGGAGAGGTCGGGAGCCCAGCATTTT.

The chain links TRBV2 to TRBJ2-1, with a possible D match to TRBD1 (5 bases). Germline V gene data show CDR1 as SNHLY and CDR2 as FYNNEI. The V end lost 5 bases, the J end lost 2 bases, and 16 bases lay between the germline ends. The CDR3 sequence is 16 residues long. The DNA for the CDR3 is TGTGCCAGCAGTTTGTCAGGGATGAGGCCCTACAATGAGCAGTTCTTC. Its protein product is CASSLSGMRPYNEQFF. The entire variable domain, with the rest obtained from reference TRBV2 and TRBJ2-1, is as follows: EPEVTQTPSHQVTQMGQEVILRCVPISNHLYFYWYRQILGQKVEFLVSFYNNEISEKSEIFDDQFSVERPDGSNFTLKIRSTKLEDSAMYFCASSLSGMRPYNEQFFGPGTRLTVL.

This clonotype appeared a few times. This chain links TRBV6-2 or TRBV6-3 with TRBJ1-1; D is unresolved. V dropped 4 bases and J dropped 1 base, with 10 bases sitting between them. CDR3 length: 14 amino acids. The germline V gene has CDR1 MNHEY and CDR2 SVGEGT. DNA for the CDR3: TGTGCCAGCAGTTCGGTCATCAAGAACACTGAAGCTTTCTTT. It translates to CASSSVIKNTEAFF.

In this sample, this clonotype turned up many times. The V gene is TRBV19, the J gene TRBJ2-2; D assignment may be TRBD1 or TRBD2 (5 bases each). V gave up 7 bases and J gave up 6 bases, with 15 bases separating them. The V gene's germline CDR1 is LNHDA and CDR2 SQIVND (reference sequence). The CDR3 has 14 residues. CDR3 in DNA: TGTGCCAGTACCCTGGGTCCGGGGCCCGGGGAGCTGTTTTTT. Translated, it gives CASTLGPGPGELFF.

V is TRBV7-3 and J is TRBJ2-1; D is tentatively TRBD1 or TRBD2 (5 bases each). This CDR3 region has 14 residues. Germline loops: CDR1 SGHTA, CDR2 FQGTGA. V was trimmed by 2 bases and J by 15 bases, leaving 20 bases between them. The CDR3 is CASSLGPNTPGLFF. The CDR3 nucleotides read TGTGCCAGCAGCTTAGGACCCAATACCCCGGGGCTGTTCTTC.

The CDR3 loop reads CASRRGWAGVTNEQFF. Written as DNA, the CDR3 is TGTGCCAGCAGGAGGGGTTGGGCGGGAGTTACCAATGAGCAGTTCTTC. The V gene is TRBV25-1, the J gene TRBJ2-1; 7 bases line up with TRBD2. The germline CDR1 and CDR2 sequences are MGHDK and SYGVNS. The CDR3 has 16 amino acids. V was pared by 6 bases and J by 6 bases, with 14 bases of the junction left unmatched.

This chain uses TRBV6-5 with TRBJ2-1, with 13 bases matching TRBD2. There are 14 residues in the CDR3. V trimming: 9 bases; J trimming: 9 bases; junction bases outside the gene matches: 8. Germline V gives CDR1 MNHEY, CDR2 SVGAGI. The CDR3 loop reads CASRTSGSLSEQFF. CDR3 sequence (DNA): TGTGCCAGTCGGACTAGCGGGAGTCTCAGTGAGCAGTTCTTC.

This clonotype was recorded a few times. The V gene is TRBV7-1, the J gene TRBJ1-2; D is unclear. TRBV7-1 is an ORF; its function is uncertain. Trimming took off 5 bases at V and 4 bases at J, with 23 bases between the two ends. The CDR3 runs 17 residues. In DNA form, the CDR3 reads TGTGCCAGCAGCCACTTCTATCACGAGGGAAAGACCTATGGCTACACCTTC. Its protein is CASSHFYHEGKTYGYTF.

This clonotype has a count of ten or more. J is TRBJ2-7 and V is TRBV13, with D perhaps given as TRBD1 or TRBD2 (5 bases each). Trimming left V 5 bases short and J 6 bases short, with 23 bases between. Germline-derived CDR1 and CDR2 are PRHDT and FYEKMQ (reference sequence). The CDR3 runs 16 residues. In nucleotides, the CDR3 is TGTGCCAGCAGCCGATGGGACCGAAGGGTTTCTTCCGAGCAGTACTTC. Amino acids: CASSRWDRRVSSEQYF.

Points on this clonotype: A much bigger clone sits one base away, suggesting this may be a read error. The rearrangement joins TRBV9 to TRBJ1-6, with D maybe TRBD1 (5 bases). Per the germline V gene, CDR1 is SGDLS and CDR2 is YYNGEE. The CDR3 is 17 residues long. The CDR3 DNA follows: TGTGCCGGCAGCACCGAACTCCAGGGCTCCTATAATTCACCCCTCCACTTT. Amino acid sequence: CAGSTELQGSYNSPLHF.

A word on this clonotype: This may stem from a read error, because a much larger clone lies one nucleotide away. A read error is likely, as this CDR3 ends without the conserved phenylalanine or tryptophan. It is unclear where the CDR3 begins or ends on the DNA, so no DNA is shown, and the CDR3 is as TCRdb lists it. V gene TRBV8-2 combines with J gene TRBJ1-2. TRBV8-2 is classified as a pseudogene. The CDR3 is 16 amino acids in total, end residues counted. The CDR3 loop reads CGSDRIDSRKTYGYTL.

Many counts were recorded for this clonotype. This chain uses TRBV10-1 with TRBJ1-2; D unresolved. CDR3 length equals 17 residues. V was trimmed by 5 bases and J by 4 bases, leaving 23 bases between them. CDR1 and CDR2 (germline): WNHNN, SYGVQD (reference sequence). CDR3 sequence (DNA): TGCGCCAGCAGTTTTACCAGAAGATCGCGAAAGACCTATGGCTACACCTTC. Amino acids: CASSFTRRSRKTYGYTF.

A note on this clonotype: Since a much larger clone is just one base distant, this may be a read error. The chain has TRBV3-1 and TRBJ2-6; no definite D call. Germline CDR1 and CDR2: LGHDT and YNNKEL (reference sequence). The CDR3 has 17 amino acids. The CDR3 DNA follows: TGTGCCGGCAGCAAGACACCCTTCACAAAGTCGGGCAACGTCCTGACTTTC. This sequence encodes CAGSKTPFTKSGNVLTF. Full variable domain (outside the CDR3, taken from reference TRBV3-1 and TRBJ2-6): DTAVSQTPKYLVTQMGNDKSIKCEQNLGHDTMYWYKQDSKKFLKIMFSYNNKELIINETVPNRFSPKSPDKAHLNLHINSLELGDSAVYFCAGSKTPFTKSGNVLTFGAGSRLTVL.

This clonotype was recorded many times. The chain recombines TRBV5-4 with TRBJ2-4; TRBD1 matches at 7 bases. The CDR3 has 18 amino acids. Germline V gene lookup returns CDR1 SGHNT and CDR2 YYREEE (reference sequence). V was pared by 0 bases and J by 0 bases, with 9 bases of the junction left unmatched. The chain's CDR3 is CASSLDRQGDGAKNIQYF. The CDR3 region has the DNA TGTGCCAGCAGCTTGGATCGACAGGGCGATGGAGCCAAAAACATTCAGTACTTC. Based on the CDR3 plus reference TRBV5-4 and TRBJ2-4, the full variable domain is ETGVTQSPTHLIKTRGQQVTLRCSSQSGHNTVSWYQQALGQGPQFIFQYYREEENGRGNFPPRFSGLQFPNYSSELNVNALELDDSALYLCASSLDRQGDGAKNIQYFGAGTRLSVL.

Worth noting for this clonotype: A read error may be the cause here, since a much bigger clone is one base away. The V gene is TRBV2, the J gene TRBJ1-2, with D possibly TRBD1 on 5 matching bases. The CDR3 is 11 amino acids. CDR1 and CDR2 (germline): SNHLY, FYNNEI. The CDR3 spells CASGDGQGGTF. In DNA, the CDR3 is TGTGCCAGCGGTGATGGCCAGGGCGGGACCTTC.

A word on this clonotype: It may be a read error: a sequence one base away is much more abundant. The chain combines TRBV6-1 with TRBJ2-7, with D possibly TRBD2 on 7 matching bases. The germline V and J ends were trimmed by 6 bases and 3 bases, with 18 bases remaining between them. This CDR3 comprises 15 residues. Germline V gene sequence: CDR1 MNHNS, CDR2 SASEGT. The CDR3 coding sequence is TGTGCCAGCAGCTCAAATCGGGGGGCCCTCTACGAGCAGTACTTC. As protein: CASSSNRGALYEQYF.

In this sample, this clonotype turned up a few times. The CDR3, as DNA: TGTGCCAGCAGCGTGCATTCTGAATCTCGAGAGACCTATGGCTACACCTTC. Its protein is CASSVHSESRETYGYTF. This chain links TRBV7-6 with TRBJ1-2; D call uncertain. The CDR3 consists of 17 residues. CDR1 is SGHVS and CDR2 is FNYEAQ in the germline V gene. V was cut by 5 bases and J by 4 bases, with 23 bases left in between.

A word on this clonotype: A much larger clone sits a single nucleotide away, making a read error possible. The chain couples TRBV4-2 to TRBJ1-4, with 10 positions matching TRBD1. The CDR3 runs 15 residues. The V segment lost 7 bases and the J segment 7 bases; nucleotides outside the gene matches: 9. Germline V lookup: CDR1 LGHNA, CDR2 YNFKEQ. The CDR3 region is CASNRGTGEIEKLFF. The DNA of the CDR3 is TGTGCCAGCAACCGTGGGACAGGGGAGATTGAAAAACTGTTTTTT.